This TCR beta chain was identified in a study of blood T cell repertoires in COVID-19. Across the whole study: Samples representing acute and convalescent COVID-19 were sourced from the United States, Italy and Spain.

As originally analysed: Amplified reference gene primers provided the basis for estimating nucleated cell counts. The table came from immunoSEQ multiplex PCR; TCRdb's copy has only in-frame clones and leaves some out. V and J calls and clone size are those listed in that table; D and trimming were worked out from the DNA. The sample records 250,000 to 300,000 clones, around 85% being singletons. Germline loops: CDR1 MGHRA, CDR2 YSYEKL. The CDR3 contains 16 residues. Trimming took off 0 bases at V and 0 bases at J, with 11 bases between the two ends. Only one count was recorded for this clone. Adults between roughly 18 and 95 years of age took part from some 25 US areas. Either two negative PCRs, clearance, or symptom resolution qualified Cohort 3 donors as recovered.

The receptor's source is a woman aged 50 to 60 who had recovered from COVID-19. This chain joins TRBV4-1 and TRBJ1-2; D gene ambiguous. The sample taken for sequencing was PBMCs or T cells enriched from blood (not recorded which). CDR3: CASSQEGTIANYGYTF. In nucleotides, the CDR3 is TGCGCCAGCAGCCAAGAGGGCACGATAGCTAACTATGGCTACACCTTC.